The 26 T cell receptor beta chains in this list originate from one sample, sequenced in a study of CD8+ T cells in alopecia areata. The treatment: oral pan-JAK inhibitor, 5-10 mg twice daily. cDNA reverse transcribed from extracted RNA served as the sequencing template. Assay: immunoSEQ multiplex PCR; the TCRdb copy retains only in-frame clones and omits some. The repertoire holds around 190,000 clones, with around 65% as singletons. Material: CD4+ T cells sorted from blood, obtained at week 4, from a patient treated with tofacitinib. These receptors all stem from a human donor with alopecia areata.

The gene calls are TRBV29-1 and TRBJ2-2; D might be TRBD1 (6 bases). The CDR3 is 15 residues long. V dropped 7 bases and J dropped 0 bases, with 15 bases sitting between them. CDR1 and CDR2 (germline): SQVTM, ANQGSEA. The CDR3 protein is CSAQQGIPNTGELFF. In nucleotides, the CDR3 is TGCAGCGCCCAACAGGGAATCCCGAACACCGGGGAGCTGTTTTTT.

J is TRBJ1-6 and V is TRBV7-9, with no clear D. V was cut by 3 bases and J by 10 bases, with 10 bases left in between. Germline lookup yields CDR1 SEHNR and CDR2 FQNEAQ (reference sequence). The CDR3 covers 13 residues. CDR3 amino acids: CASSLENISPLHF. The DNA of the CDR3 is TGTGCCAGCAGCTTGGAGAATATATCACCCCTCCACTTT.

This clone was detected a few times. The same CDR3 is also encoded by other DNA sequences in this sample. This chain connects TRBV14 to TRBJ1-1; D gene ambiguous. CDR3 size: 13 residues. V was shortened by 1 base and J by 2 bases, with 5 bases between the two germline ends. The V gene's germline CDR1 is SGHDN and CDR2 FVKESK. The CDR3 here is CASSQAVNTEAFF. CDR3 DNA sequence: TGTGCCAGCAGCCAAGCAGTAAACACTGAAGCTTTCTTT.

CDR3 in amino acids: CASSYYPGQGNSPLHF. Here the CDR3 DNA reads TGTGCCAGCAGTTACTACCCCGGACAGGGTAATTCACCCCTCCACTTT. J is TRBJ1-6 and V is TRBV6-5; TRBD1 matches 8 bases. CDR1 and CDR2 from the germline V gene are MNHEY and SVGAGI. The CDR3 is 16 residues long. Germline trimming cut 1 base from V and 6 bases from J; bases unmatched to any gene: 5.

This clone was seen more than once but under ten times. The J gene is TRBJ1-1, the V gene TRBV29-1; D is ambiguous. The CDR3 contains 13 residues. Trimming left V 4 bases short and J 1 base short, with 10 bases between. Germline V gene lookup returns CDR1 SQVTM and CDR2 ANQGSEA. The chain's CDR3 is CSVGENRNTEAFF. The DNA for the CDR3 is TGCAGCGTTGGGGAGAACAGGAACACTGAAGCTTTCTTT.

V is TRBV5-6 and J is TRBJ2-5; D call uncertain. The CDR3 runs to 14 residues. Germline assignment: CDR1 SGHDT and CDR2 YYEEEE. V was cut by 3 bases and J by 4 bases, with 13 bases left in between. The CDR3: CASSWATRGETQYF. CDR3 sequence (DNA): TGTGCCAGCAGCTGGGCGACCCGAGGAGAGACCCAGTACTTC. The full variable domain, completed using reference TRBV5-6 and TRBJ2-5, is DAGVTQSPTHLIKTRGQQVTLRCSPKSGHDTVSWYQQALGQGPQFIFQYYEEEERQRGNFPDRFSGHQFPNYSSELNVNALLLGDSALYLCASSWATRGETQYFGPGTRLLVL.

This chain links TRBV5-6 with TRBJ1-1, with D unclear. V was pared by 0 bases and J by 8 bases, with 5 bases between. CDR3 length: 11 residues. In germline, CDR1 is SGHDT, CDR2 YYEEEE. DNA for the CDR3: TGTGCCAGCAGCTTGGCGGCAGAAGCTTTCTTT. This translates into CASSLAAEAFF.

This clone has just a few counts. The CDR3 protein is CASSQGRLAGEKLFF. In nucleotides, the CDR3 is TGCGCCAGCAGCCAAGGAAGACTGGCTGGGGAAAAACTGTTTTTT. V is TRBV4-1 and J is TRBJ1-4; D is unresolved. With 1 base removed from V and 8 bases from J, the gap between germline ends came to 14 bases. CDR1 is MGHRA and CDR2 is YSYEKL in the germline V gene. The CDR3 is 15 residues long.

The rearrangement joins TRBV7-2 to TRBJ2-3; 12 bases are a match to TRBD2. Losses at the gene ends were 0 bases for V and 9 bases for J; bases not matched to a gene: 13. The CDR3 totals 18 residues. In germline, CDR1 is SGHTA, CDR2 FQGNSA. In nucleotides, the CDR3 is TGTGCCAGCAGCTTAGCGAAGACTAGCGGGGGACCGATGGGGACGCAGTATTTT. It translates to CASSLAKTSGGPMGTQYF.

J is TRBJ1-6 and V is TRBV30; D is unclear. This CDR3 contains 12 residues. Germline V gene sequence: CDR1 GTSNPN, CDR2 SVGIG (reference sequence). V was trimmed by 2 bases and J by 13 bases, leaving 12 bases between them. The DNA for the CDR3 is TGTGCCTGGAGTTGGGCCACGGGGCCCCTCCACTTT. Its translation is CAWSWATGPLHF.

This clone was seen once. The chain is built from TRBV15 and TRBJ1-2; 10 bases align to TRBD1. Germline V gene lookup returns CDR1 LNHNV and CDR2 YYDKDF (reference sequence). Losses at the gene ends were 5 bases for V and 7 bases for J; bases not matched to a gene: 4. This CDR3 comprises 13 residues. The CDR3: CATSPGQGIGYTF. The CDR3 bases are TGTGCCACCAGCCCGGGACAGGGGATTGGCTACACCTTC.

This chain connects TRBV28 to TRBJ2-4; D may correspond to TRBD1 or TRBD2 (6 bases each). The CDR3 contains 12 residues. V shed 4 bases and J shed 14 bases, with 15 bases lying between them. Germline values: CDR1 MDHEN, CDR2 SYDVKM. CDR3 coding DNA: TGTGCCAGCAGTTCACAGGGACTCGCTAAGTACTTC. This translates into CASSSQGLAKYF.

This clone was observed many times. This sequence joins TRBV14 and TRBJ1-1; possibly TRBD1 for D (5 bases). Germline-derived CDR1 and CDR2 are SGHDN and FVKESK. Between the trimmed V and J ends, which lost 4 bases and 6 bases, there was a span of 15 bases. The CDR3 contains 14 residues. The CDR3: CASSPSRTQPEAFF. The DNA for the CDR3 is TGTGCCAGCAGCCCCTCTCGGACACAGCCTGAAGCTTTCTTT.

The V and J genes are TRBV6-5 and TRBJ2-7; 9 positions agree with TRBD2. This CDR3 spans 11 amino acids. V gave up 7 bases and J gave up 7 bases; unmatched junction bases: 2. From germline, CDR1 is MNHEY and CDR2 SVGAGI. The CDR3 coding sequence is TGTGCCAGCACAGGACTAGCGGAGCAGTACTTC. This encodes CASTGLAEQYF.

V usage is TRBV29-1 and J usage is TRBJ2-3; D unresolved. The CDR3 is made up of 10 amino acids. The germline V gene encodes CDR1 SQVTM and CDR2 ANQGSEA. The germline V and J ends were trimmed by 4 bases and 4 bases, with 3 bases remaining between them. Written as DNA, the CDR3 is TGCAGCGTTGCATCAGATACGCAGTATTTT. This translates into CSVASDTQYF.

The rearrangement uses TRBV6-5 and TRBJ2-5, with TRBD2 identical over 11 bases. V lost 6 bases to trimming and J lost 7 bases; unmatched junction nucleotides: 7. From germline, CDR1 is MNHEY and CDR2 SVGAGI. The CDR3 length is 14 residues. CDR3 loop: CASRAGTSGGTQYF. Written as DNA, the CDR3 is TGTGCCAGCAGAGCCGGGACTAGCGGAGGGACCCAGTACTTC.

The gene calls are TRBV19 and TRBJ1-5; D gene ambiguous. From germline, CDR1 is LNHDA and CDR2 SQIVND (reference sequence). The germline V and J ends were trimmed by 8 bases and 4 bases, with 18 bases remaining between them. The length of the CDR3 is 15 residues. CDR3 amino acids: CASGSREGRNQPQHF. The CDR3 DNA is TGTGCCAGTGGCTCAAGAGAGGGTAGGAATCAGCCCCAGCATTTT.

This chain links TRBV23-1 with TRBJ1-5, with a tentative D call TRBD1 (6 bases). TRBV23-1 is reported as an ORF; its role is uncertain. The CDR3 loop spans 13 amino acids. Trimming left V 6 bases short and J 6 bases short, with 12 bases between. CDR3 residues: CASRNRAVQPQHF. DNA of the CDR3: TGCGCCAGCAGAAACAGGGCGGTTCAGCCCCAGCATTTT.

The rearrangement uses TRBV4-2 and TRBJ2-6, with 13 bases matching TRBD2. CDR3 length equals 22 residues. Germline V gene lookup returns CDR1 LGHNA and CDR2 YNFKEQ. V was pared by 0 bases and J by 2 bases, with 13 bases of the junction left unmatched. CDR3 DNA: TGTGCCAGCAGCCAAGATCGACTAGCGGGGGGCCCAAACTTGCCTGGGGCCAACGTCCTGACTTTC. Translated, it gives CASSQDRLAGGPNLPGANVLTF.

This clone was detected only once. The CDR3 reads CASSIAAFRRNNSPLHF. CDR3 in DNA: TGTGCCAGTAGTATCGCCGCCTTTCGGAGGAATAATTCACCCCTCCACTTT. The V gene is TRBV19, the J gene TRBJ1-6; D call uncertain. The V end lost 3 bases, the J end lost 5 bases, and 17 bases lay between the germline ends. Germline CDR1 is LNHDA and CDR2 is SQIVND (reference sequence). The length of the CDR3 is 17 residues.

As DNA, the CDR3 is TGTGCCAGCAGTGAAGAACTAGGTACCGCAGAGACCCAGTACTTC. Encoded protein: CASSEELGTAETQYF. The genes are TRBV2 and TRBJ2-5; TRBD2 is a possible D gene (5 bases). CDR1 is SNHLY, CDR2 FYNNEI, per germline. The CDR3 runs to 15 residues. The V end was cut by 1 base, the J end by 4 bases, with 13 bases between.

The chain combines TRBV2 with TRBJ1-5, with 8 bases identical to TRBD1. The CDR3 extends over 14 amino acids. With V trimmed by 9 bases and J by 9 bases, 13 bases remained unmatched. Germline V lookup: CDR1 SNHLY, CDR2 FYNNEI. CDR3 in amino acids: CASHMDRVDSPQHF. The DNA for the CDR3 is TGTGCCAGTCACATGGACAGGGTGGATTCGCCCCAGCATTTT.

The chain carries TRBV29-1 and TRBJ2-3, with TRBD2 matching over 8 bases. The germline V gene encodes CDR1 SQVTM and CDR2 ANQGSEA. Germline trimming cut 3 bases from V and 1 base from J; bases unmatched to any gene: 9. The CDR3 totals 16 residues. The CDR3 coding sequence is TGCAGCGTTGAGGGCGGGGGGCCGTACGGCACAGATACGCAGTATTTT. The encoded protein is CSVEGGGPYGTDTQYF.

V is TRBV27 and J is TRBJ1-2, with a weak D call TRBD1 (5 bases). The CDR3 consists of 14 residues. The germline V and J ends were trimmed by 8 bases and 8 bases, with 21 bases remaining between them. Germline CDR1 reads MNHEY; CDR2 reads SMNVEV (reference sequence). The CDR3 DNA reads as TGTGCCAGCCGACCCGGACCGGGACCTGGGGGCTACACCTTC. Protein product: CASRPGPGPGGYTF.

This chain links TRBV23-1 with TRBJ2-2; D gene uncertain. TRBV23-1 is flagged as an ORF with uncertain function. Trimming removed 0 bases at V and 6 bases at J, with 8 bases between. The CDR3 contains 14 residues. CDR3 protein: CASSQSESAGELFF. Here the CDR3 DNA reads TGCGCCAGCAGTCAATCTGAGTCGGCCGGGGAGCTGTTTTTT.

The CDR3 sequence: CSVEGDFTYNEQFF. The CDR3, as DNA: TGCAGCGTTGAAGGGGACTTCACCTACAATGAGCAGTTCTTC. This chain joins TRBV29-1 and TRBJ2-1, with D perhaps matching TRBD2 (6 bases). The ends were cut back, 1 base at V and 2 bases at J, with 9 bases in the middle. This CDR3 is 14 amino acids long. Germline CDR1 SQVTM, CDR2 ANQGSEA.